Below, 27 T cell receptor beta chains from the same sample are listed, as sequenced in a study of Ad26.COV2.S vaccination and SARS-CoV-2 variants. Documented treatment: roughly 19 received Ad26.COV2.S at low or high dose, single or two shots; about five received placebo; per-sample allocation not given. Day 63 after the first injection of vaccine or placebo was the sampling time. Sequenced by immunoSEQ multiplex PCR; TCRdb stores in-frame clones only, minus some. The sample lists hundreds of thousands of clones; more than 70% were seen once. The input for sequencing was peripheral blood, taken in a trial of Ad26.COV2.S vaccine versus placebo. Receptor source: a person between 18 and 65 years old who received the Ad26.COV2.S COVID-19 vaccine or a placebo.

The chain combines TRBV5-6 with TRBJ2-5; D not resolved. The CDR3 has 14 amino acids. Between the trimmed V and J ends, which lost 3 bases and 1 base, there was a span of 10 bases. The germline V gene has CDR1 SGHDT and CDR2 YYEEEE. The CDR3: CASSSKNSQETQYF. The DNA of the CDR3 is TGTGCCAGCAGCTCTAAGAACAGCCAAGAGACCCAGTACTTC.

The chain is built from TRBV5-4 and TRBJ2-1, with no clear D. Trimming removed 2 bases from V and 4 bases from J, with 10 bases in between. This CDR3 is 14 amino acids long. The germline CDR1 and CDR2 sequences are SGHNT and YYREEE (reference sequence). The chain's CDR3 is CASSLGSPYNEQFF. CDR3 coding DNA: TGTGCCAGCAGCTTAGGCAGTCCTTACAATGAGCAGTTCTTC.

The V gene is TRBV18, the J gene TRBJ2-7; 7 bases line up with TRBD2. The germline V gene encodes CDR1 KGHSH and CDR2 LQKENI. The CDR3 length is 14 residues. The junction had 4 bases not matched to a gene; V was cut back by 2 bases and J by 3 bases. The CDR3 here is CASSPWGGDYEQYF. The CDR3 DNA reads TGTGCCAGCTCACCATGGGGGGGTGACTACGAGCAGTACTTC.

V and J are TRBV2 and TRBJ1-1, with D possibly being TRBD1 (6 bases). The germline V and J ends were trimmed by 11 bases and 4 bases, with 11 bases remaining between them. CDR1 is SNHLY and CDR2 is FYNNEI in the germline V gene. There are 11 residues in the CDR3. The CDR3 bases are TGTGCCGGCGGACAGCTCACTGAAGCTTTCTTT. Residues: CAGGQLTEAFF.

The V call is TRBV6-5, the J call TRBJ1-2, with D possibly being TRBD1 (6 bases). The CDR3 is 11 residues long. Trimming removed 9 bases at V and 8 bases at J, with 13 bases between. Germline-derived CDR1 and CDR2 are MNHEY and SVGAGI. This chain's CDR3 is CASGGAGGYTF. DNA for the CDR3: TGTGCCAGTGGGGGGGCAGGGGGCTACACCTTC.

This clone has a handful of counts. The sample contains more than one DNA sequence encoding this CDR3. CDR3 bases: TGTGCCAGCAGTTTGCCCAATCAGCCCCAGCATTTT. Its translation is CASSLPNQPQHF. The chain combines TRBV12-3 or TRBV12-4 with TRBJ1-5; unclear D gene. Trimming cost V 3 bases and J 3 bases, with 3 bases left between them. The CDR3 has 12 amino acids.

The DNA for the CDR3 is TGTGCCAGCACCCAGACAGGGAGTAACCAGCCCCAGCATTTT. This sequence encodes CASTQTGSNQPQHF. V is TRBV2 and J is TRBJ1-5; the match to TRBD1 covers 7 bases. This CDR3 has 14 amino acids. The V gene's germline CDR1 is SNHLY and CDR2 FYNNEI. Trimming cost V 7 bases and J 7 bases; bases outside gene matches: 10.

CDR3 sequence (DNA): TGCAGCGGAGAGATCAAAAACATTCAGTACTTC. It is translated as CSGEIKNIQYF. This chain joins TRBV29-1 and TRBJ2-4; no firm D call. Germline values: CDR1 SQVTM, CDR2 ANQGSEA. The CDR3 totals 11 residues. V lost 7 bases, J lost 3 bases, and 7 bases lay in between.

The table lists this clone with a few counts. This rearrangement joins TRBV10-1 to TRBJ2-7; TRBD1 matches 9 bases. This CDR3 has 14 amino acids. Trimming took 3 bases from V and 2 from J; bases not matched to a gene: 2. Germline CDR1 reads WNHNN; CDR2 reads SYGVQD (reference sequence). The CDR3 nucleotides are TGCGCCAGCAGTGACCGGGACAGGGCCTACGAGCAGTACTTC. Translated, it gives CASSDRDRAYEQYF.

The chain joins TRBV14 to TRBJ2-1, with D tentatively TRBD1 (6 bases). The V gene lost 0 bases and the J gene lost 4 bases, with 13 bases spanning the gap. The CDR3 has 16 residues. Germline CDR1 is SGHDN and CDR2 is FVKESK. The CDR3, as DNA: TGTGCCAGCAGCCAAGATCCTGGACAGCGTTACAATGAGCAGTTCTTC. This sequence encodes CASSQDPGQRYNEQFF.

The rearrangement links TRBV6-5 to TRBJ1-6; D may be TRBD1 (5 bases). Looked up from germline, CDR1 is MNHEY and CDR2 is SVGAGI. The V gene lost 7 bases and the J gene lost 6 bases, with 13 bases spanning the gap. CDR3 size: 14 residues. DNA for the CDR3: TGTGCCAGCATCCTCGGACAAGCTAATTCACCCCTCCACTTT. Translating gives CASILGQANSPLHF.

Comments on this clone: Different DNA sequences within this sample yield the same CDR3. The gene calls are TRBV3-1 (or the pseudogene TRBV3-2) and TRBJ1-5; no definite D call. Germline assignment: CDR1 LGHDT and CDR2 YNNKEL (reference sequence). This CDR3 contains 13 residues. Deletions cut 0 bases from V and 7 bases from J, with 7 bases between. This CDR3 reads CASSQDLGQPQHF. In DNA form, the CDR3 reads TGTGCCAGCAGCCAAGATTTAGGACAGCCCCAGCATTTT.

The rearrangement uses TRBV7-9 and TRBJ2-5, with TRBD1 matching 10 bases. Germline V lookup: CDR1 SEHNR, CDR2 FQNEAQ (reference sequence). The CDR3 is 16 residues long. Trimming cost V 6 bases and J 4 bases; bases outside gene matches: 11. The CDR3 sequence is CASSFPTGTGVETQYF. CDR3 DNA: TGTGCCAGCAGTTTCCCTACCGGGACAGGGGTAGAGACCCAGTACTTC. The full variable domain, completed using reference TRBV7-9 and TRBJ2-5, is DTGVSQNPRHKITKRGQNVTFRCDPISEHNRLYWYRQTLGQGPEFLTYFQNEAQLEKSRLLSDRFSAERPKGSFSTLEIQRTEQGDSAMYLCASSFPTGTGVETQYFGPGTRLLVL.

The sample holds one count of this clone. The rearrangement joins TRBV10-3 to TRBJ2-1; a possible D gene is TRBD2 (6 bases). Germline values: CDR1 ENHRY, CDR2 SYGVKD. CDR3 length: 14 residues. The ends were cut back, 4 bases at V and 9 bases at J, with 16 bases in the middle. The CDR3 sequence: CAISAEGIWGEQFF. CDR3 in DNA: TGTGCCATCAGTGCGGAGGGGATTTGGGGTGAGCAGTTCTTC.

This clone was seen only a few times. The V and J genes are TRBV19 and TRBJ1-5, with D hard to call. This CDR3 spans 14 amino acids. The germline V gene has CDR1 LNHDA and CDR2 SQIVND (reference sequence). The V and J ends lost 2 bases and 6 bases respectively, with 11 bases between them. CDR3 protein: CASSISGAVQPQHF. For the CDR3, the DNA is TGTGCCAGTAGTATATCAGGAGCCGTTCAGCCCCAGCATTTT.

This chain uses TRBV4-2 with TRBJ2-7, with TRBD2 matching over 10 bases. This CDR3 spans 18 amino acids. Germline V gives CDR1 LGHNA, CDR2 YNFKEQ. The V and J ends lost 0 bases and 0 bases, in that order; junction bases with no gene match: 8. Here the CDR3 DNA reads TGTGCCAGCAGCCAAGATGGAACTAGCGGGACTTTCTCCTACGAGCAGTACTTC. Amino acids: CASSQDGTSGTFSYEQYF.

This clone appeared once. The J gene is TRBJ2-7, the V gene TRBV30; the D is unclear. With 0 bases removed from V and 4 bases from J, the gap between germline ends came to 10 bases. Germline CDR1 and CDR2: GTSNPN and SVGIG (reference sequence). The CDR3 is 13 residues long. The CDR3 nucleotides are TGTGCCTGGAGTGTACGGTTCTTTTACGAGCAGTACTTC. It encodes CAWSVRFFYEQYF.

This sequence joins TRBV19 and TRBJ2-2; no reliable D call. The CDR3 consists of 15 residues. Germline V CDR1 and CDR2: LNHDA, SQIVND (reference sequence). V was clipped by 5 bases and J by 6 bases, with 16 bases between them. CDR3: CASSPSLGTAGELFF. CDR3 DNA: TGTGCCAGTAGTCCTTCGCTTGGAACCGCCGGGGAGCTGTTTTTT.

The rearrangement joins TRBV29-1 to TRBJ2-5, with TRBD2 matching over 7 bases. Germline values: CDR1 SQVTM, CDR2 ANQGSEA. CDR3 length: 12 residues. Losses at the gene ends were 8 bases for V and 7 bases for J; bases not matched to a gene: 10. This CDR3 reads CSNLGPGGTQYF. The CDR3, as DNA: TGCAGCAATTTGGGCCCGGGGGGGACCCAGTACTTC.

The V gene is TRBV10-1, the J gene TRBJ2-1; 10 positions match TRBD1. The trim removed 3 bases at V and 4 bases at J, leaving 3 bases unmatched. CDR3 length: 15 amino acids. Looked up from germline, CDR1 is WNHNN and CDR2 is SYGVQD (reference sequence). DNA for the CDR3: TGCGCCAGCAGTGATGGACAGGGGGTGTACAATGAGCAGTTCTTC. Protein: CASSDGQGVYNEQFF.

The chain recombines TRBV14 with TRBJ1-1; 8 bases line up with TRBD1. The CDR3 sequence is 14 residues long. Trimming took 5 bases from V and 5 from J; bases not matched to a gene: 7. Looked up from germline, CDR1 is SGHDN and CDR2 is FVKESK. CDR3 in amino acids: CASSARTGRTEAFF. In DNA form, the CDR3 reads TGTGCCAGCAGCGCTCGGACAGGGCGAACTGAAGCTTTCTTT.

The chain couples TRBV2 to TRBJ1-1, with a tentative D call TRBD1 (6 bases). Per germline, CDR1 SNHLY and CDR2 FYNNEI. The CDR3 consists of 13 residues. V gave up 8 bases and J gave up 4 bases, with 14 bases separating them. In nucleotides, the CDR3 is TGTGCCAGCGGGGGAGGGGGATTCACTGAAGCTTTCTTT. Protein: CASGGGGFTEAFF.

On this clone itself: Other DNA variants within this sample encode the same CDR3. The genes are TRBV12-3 or TRBV12-4 and TRBJ2-7; D unclear. CDR3 length equals 11 residues. The germline V and J ends were trimmed by 6 bases and 4 bases, with 7 bases remaining between them. The DNA for the CDR3 is TGTGCCAGCAGCCTTGGGTACGAGCAGTACTTC. Its protein product is CASSLGYEQYF.

DNA for the CDR3: TGTGCCAGCAGCTCACCGGCGGACAATCAGCCCCAGCATTTT. Its translation: CASSSPADNQPQHF. This sequence joins TRBV4-2 and TRBJ1-5; D remains unclear. Trimming cost V 5 bases and J 3 bases, with 11 bases left between them. The germline V gene encodes CDR1 LGHNA and CDR2 YNFKEQ. The CDR3 consists of 14 residues.

The chain carries TRBV6-5 and TRBJ1-4; 8 nucleotides align to TRBD1. The junction had 8 bases not matched to a gene; V was cut back by 6 bases and J by 8 bases. The CDR3 covers 14 residues. The V gene's germline CDR1 is MNHEY and CDR2 SVGAGI. The CDR3: CASRLAGGNEKLFF. CDR3 nucleotide sequence: TGTGCCAGCAGACTTGCAGGGGGCAACGAAAAACTGTTTTTT.

The chain joins TRBV5-4 to TRBJ2-4, with 8 bases lining up with TRBD2. CDR1 and CDR2 from the germline V gene are SGHNT and YYREEE (reference sequence). V gave up 0 bases and J gave up 4 bases; unmatched junction bases: 3. The CDR3 has 15 amino acids. The CDR3 here is CASSLASGGKNIQYF. CDR3 coding DNA: TGTGCCAGCAGCTTGGCGTCGGGGGGGAAAAACATTCAGTACTTC.

In DNA, the CDR3 is TGTGCCAGCAGCTCCCAGGACAGGAGCACAGATACGCAGTATTTT. Its translation: CASSSQDRSTDTQYF. The V call is TRBV9, the J call TRBJ2-3, with 7 nucleotides matching TRBD1. The trim removed 4 bases at V and 0 bases at J, leaving 5 bases unmatched. Germline V lookup: CDR1 SGDLS, CDR2 YYNGEE. The CDR3 runs to 15 residues. The entire variable domain, with the rest obtained from reference TRBV9 and TRBJ2-3, is as follows: DSGVTQTPKHLITATGQRVTLRCSPRSGDLSVYWYQQSLDQGLQFLIQYYNGEERAKGNILERFSAQQFPDLHSELNLSSLELGDSALYFCASSSQDRSTDTQYFGPGTRLTVL.